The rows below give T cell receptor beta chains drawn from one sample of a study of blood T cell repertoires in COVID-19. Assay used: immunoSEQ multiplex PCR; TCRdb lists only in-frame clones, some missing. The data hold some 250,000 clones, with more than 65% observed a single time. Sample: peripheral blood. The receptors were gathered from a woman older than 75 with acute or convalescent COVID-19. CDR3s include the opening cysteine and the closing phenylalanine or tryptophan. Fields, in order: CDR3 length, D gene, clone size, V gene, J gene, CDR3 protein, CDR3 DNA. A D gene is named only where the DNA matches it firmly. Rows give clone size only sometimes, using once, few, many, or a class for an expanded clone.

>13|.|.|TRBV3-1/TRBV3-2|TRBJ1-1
CASSPRQGRYAFF
TGTGCCAGCAGCCCCCGGCAGGGCCGGTACGCTTTCTTT
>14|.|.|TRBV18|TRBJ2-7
CASSPSAGVREQYF
TGTGCCAGCTCACCCTCGGCCGGGGTGCGGGAGCAGTACTTC
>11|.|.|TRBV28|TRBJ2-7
CASSFRYEQYF
TGTGCCAGCAGTTTTAGATACGAGCAGTACTTC
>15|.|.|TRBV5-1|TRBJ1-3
CASSAEQGSGNTIYF
TGCGCCAGCAGCGCCGAACAGGGTTCGGGAAACACCATATATTTT
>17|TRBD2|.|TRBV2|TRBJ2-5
CASRTRLAGGSQETQYF
TGTGCCAGCAGGACGCGACTAGCGGGGGGGTCCCAAGAGACCCAGTACTTC
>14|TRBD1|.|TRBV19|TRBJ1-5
CASERGRSNQPQHF
TGTGCCAGTGAAAGGGGGCGCAGCAATCAGCCCCAGCATTTT
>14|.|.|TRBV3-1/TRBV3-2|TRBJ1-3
CASSQTSGGNTIYF
TGTGCCAGCAGCCAGACCTCCGGGGGAAACACCATATATTTT
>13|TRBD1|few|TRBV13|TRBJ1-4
CASSALQGEKLFF
TGTGCCAGCAGCGCCTTACAGGGGGAAAAACTGTTTTTT
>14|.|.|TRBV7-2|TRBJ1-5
CASSTREGNQPQHF
TGTGCCAGCAGCACCAGGGAGGGCAATCAGCCCCAGCATTTT
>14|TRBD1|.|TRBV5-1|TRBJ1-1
CASRFATGESEAFF
TGCGCCAGCAGATTCGCGACAGGGGAATCTGAAGCTTTCTTT
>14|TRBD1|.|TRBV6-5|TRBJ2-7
CASRGRQGAYEQYF
TGTGCCAGCAGGGGGCGACAGGGGGCCTACGAGCAGTACTTC
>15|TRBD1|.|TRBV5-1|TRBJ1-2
CASSSTTGGTYGYTF
TGCGCCAGCAGCTCAACGACAGGGGGGACCTATGGCTACACCTTC
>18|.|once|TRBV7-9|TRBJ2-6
CASSSPPGPGVGANVLTF
TGTGCCAGCAGCTCCCCCCCTGGGCCAGGGGTCGGGGCCAACGTCCTGACTTTC
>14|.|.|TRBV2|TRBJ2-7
CASGEGGLAYEQYF
TGTGCCAGCGGGGAGGGGGGCCTTGCCTACGAGCAGTACTTC
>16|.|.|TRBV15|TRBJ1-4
CATSRDQGRGNEKLFF
TGTGCCACCAGCAGAGATCAGGGCAGGGGTAACGAAAAACTGTTTTTT
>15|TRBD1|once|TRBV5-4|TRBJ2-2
CASSSLTGRSGELFF
TGTGCCAGCAGCTCGTTGACAGGGCGATCCGGGGAGCTGTTTTTT
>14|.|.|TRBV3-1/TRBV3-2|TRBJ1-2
CASSQDLGADGYTF
TGTGCCAGCAGCCAAGATCTGGGGGCGGATGGCTACACCTTC
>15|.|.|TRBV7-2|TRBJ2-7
CASSLQTDRYYEQYF
TGTGCCAGCAGCCTACAGACGGATCGTTACTACGAGCAGTACTTC
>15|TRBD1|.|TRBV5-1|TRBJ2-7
CASSLEGQGYHEQYF
TGCGCCAGCAGCTTGGAAGGACAGGGGTACCACGAGCAGTACTTC
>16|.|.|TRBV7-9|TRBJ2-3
CASSLGGGFSTDTQYF
TGTGCCAGCAGCTTAGGAGGAGGGTTTAGCACAGATACGCAGTATTTT
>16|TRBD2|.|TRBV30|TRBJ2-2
CAWSLAGGRNTGELFF
TGTGCCTGGAGCCTAGCGGGAGGGAGGAACACCGGGGAGCTGTTTTTT